A selection of T cell receptor beta chains follows, all from one sample in a study of molecular identifiers for immune sequencing clone quantification. TCRdb analysed the PCR reads with MiXCR anew, one entry per CDR3 protein. In the table there are roughly 71,000 distinct CDR3 sequences, less than 20% of which are singletons. The sample taken for sequencing was naive CD8+ T cells from blood, with Jurkat cell RNA spiked in. These receptors came from a human donor in good health. Some libraries in this study had Jurkat cell RNA spiked in. Each CDR3 is given with its conserved first and last residue. Each record gives: J gene, V gene, D gene, clone size, CDR3 DNA, CDR3 protein. The D gene is left open where the match is weak. Not every row has a clone size; where given, it reads once, few, many or a size class.

TRBJ1-2	TRBV12-5	-	many	TGTGCTAGTGGTTTGGCTATTGGACCCCCCGACGGCTACACCTTC	CASGLAIGPPDGYTF
TRBJ2-5	TRBV3-1	TRBD2	-	TGTGCCAGCAGCCAAGAGGCCGGGACTAGCGGGACCCAAGAGACCCAGTACTTC	CASSQEAGTSGTQETQYF
TRBJ2-3	TRBV9	-	many	TGTGCCAGCAGCGTAGTTGCGGGTTACACAGATACGCAGTATTTT	CASSVVAGYTDTQYF
TRBJ2-5	TRBV10-1	TRBD2	-	TGCGCCAGCAGTGGGGCCGGACTAGCTGAGAAAGAGACCCAGTACTTC	CASSGAGLAEKETQYF
TRBJ1-1	TRBV7-9	-	-	TGTGCCAGCAGCTTAGAATTCACTGAAGCTTTCTTT	CASSLEFTEAFF
TRBJ1-1	TRBV28	-	-	TGTGCCAGCAGTTTAATCCAGGGGCCTATGAACACTGAAGCTTTCTTT	CASSLIQGPMNTEAFF
TRBJ1-2	TRBV30	TRBD1	many	TGTGCCTGGTTTGGACAGGCCAACTATGGCTACACCTTC	CAWFGQANYGYTF
TRBJ1-1	TRBV2	-	many	TGTGCCAGCTTCTCCTCTACTGGGGTTGGGCCTGAAGCTTTCTTT	CASFSSTGVGPEAFF
TRBJ1-1	TRBV27	TRBD1	many	TGTGCCAGCAGTCCCTCCCCCAGGGGGGCCACTGAAGCTTTCTTT	CASSPSPRGATEAFF
TRBJ2-1	TRBV20-1	TRBD2	many	TGCAGTGCTAGACTAGCGGACTCTCCCTACAATGAGCAGTTCTTC	CSARLADSPYNEQFF
TRBJ2-1	TRBV20-1	TRBD2	many	TGCAGTGCTAGAGATGCAGGAAGGACTAGCGGGAGTGCTAACGATGAGCAGTTCTTC	CSARDAGRTSGSANDEQFF
TRBJ2-7	TRBV7-9	-	many	TGTGCCAGCAGCCTCGACAGCTCCTACGAGCAGTACTTC	CASSLDSSYEQYF
TRBJ1-5	TRBV15	-	many	TGTGCCACCAGCACAGAGCTCTCCGGGGGGCCCCAGCATTTT	CATSTELSGGPQHF
TRBJ2-2	TRBV18	-	many	TGTGCCAGCTCACCTCTCGGGGCTACAAAGAACACCGGGGAGCTGTTTTTT	CASSPLGATKNTGELFF
TRBJ2-1	TRBV7-6	-	-	TGTGCCAGCAGCTTAGCGACAGTCAATGAGCAGTTCTTC	CASSLATVNEQFF
TRBJ2-1	TRBV20-1	-	many	TGCAGTGCTAGAGATCTTGGCTCCTACAATGAGCAGTTCTTC	CSARDLGSYNEQFF
TRBJ2-5	TRBV4-3	TRBD1	many	TGCGCCAGCAGCCAAGATCGGGACAGGAGAGAGACCCAGTACTTC	CASSQDRDRRETQYF
TRBJ2-7	TRBV28	TRBD1	-	TGTGCCAGTAGACAGGGCATGGGCTCGACTACCACCTACGAGCAGTACTTC	CASRQGMGSTTTYEQYF
TRBJ2-3	TRBV27	-	many	TGTGCCAGCAGCCATCTCACAGATACGCAGTATTTT	CASSHLTDTQYF
TRBJ2-7	TRBV27	-	many	TGTGCCAGCAGTTTAGGGTACGGGAGCTCCTACGAGCAGTACTTC	CASSLGYGSSYEQYF
TRBJ2-3	TRBV19	TRBD1	-	TGTGCCAGTAGTATGACAGGGGGCTCGGCAGATACGCAGTATTTT	CASSMTGGSADTQYF
TRBJ2-7	TRBV19	-	many	TGTGCCAGTAGTATCGTGGAGGGTCAGTTGCAGCAGTACTTC	CASSIVEGQLQQYF
TRBJ2-7	TRBV5-1	TRBD2	many	TGCGCCAGCAGCTTGGCGGCGGGGGGGAGCGAGCAGTACTTC	CASSLAAGGSEQYF
TRBJ2-7	TRBV27	TRBD1	many	TGTGCCAGCAGTTCGTCCGGGACAGGGTCCTACGAGCAGTACTTC	CASSSSGTGSYEQYF
TRBJ2-1	TRBV4-1	-	-	TGCGCCAGCAGCCAAGTAAGCGGCTGGGGGTATGAGCAGTTCTTC	CASSQVSGWGYEQFF
TRBJ2-1	TRBV29-1	TRBD2	-	TGCAGCGTTGGCGGGAGAGTTTACAATGAGCAGTTCTTC	CSVGGRVYNEQFF
TRBJ1-1	TRBV11-1	-	many	TGTGCCAGCAGCTTAACGGAGGGAAGGACTGAAGCTTTCTTT	CASSLTEGRTEAFF
TRBJ2-1	TRBV12-3/TRBV12-4	-	once	TGTGCCAGCAGTTTAGGGGGAACTTCCTACGATGAGCAGTTCTTC	CASSLGGTSYDEQFF
TRBJ2-1	TRBV7-2	-	many	TGTGCCAGCAGCTTAGTTGAAAGGAGTCCCTACAATGAGCAGTTCTTC	CASSLVERSPYNEQFF
TRBJ2-7	TRBV27	TRBD2	-	TGTGCCAGCAGCTCGACTAGCGGGAGGGCCTTTCGCGAGCAGTACTTC	CASSSTSGRAFREQYF
TRBJ2-7	TRBV29-1	TRBD1	many	TGCAGCGCGGCGGGACAGGGAAGGACCTACGAGCAGTACTTC	CSAAGQGRTYEQYF
TRBJ1-1	TRBV12-3/TRBV12-4	-	few	TGTGCCAGCAGTTTAAATTATCAGGGAACCACTGAAGCTTTCTTT	CASSLNYQGTTEAFF
TRBJ1-1	TRBV6-6	TRBD1	many	TGTGCCAGCACCCCGACAGGGGGCACTGAAGCTTTCTTT	CASTPTGGTEAFF
TRBJ2-7	TRBV12-3/TRBV12-4	-	few	TGTGCCAGCAGTTTAGGAGGTCACGAGCAGTACTTC	CASSLGGHEQYF
TRBJ1-5	TRBV2	-	many	TGTGCCAGCAGTTATACAGGGTGGCAGCCCCAGCATTTT	CASSYTGWQPQHF
TRBJ2-3	TRBV21-1	-	many	TGTGCCAGCAGCAAAGCGGGTCTCCGAACTAGCGGCACAGATACGCAGTATTTT	CASSKAGLRTSGTDTQYF
TRBJ2-3	TRBV7-6	-	many	TGTGCCAGCAGCCCGAACCCGCTCCGAGGAGATACGCAGTATTTT	CASSPNPLRGDTQYF
TRBJ2-7	TRBV5-4	-	many	TGTGCCAGCAGCTTGGGACTAGGGGCCTACGAGCAGTACTTC	CASSLGLGAYEQYF
TRBJ2-7	TRBV7-6	-	few	TGTGCCAGCAGCGACTCATCGTACGAGCAGTACTTC	CASSDSSYEQYF
TRBJ1-2	TRBV12-3/TRBV12-4	TRBD1	many	TGTGCCAGCAGCCGCATCGGGACAGACTATGGCTACACCTTC	CASSRIGTDYGYTF
TRBJ2-7	TRBV19	TRBD2	-	TGTGCCAGTAGTAGCCTAGCGGGAGACGAGCAGCACTTC	CASSSLAGDEQHF
TRBJ2-3	TRBV2	-	-	TGTGCCAGCAGCTGGCAATCCCCCACAGATACGCAGTATTTT	CASSWQSPTDTQYF
TRBJ1-1	TRBV12-3/TRBV12-4	-	many	TGTGCCAGCAGCCTTGGAGTAATGGCTTTCTTT	CASSLGVMAFF
TRBJ2-3	TRBV6-1	-	many	TGTGCCAGCAGTGATTTTGTGGGGGCGGTAGATACGCAGTATTTT	CASSDFVGAVDTQYF
TRBJ2-2	TRBV3-1	-	-	TGTGCCAGCAGCCAAGACTGGGTTGGGACCGGGGAGCTGTTTTTT	CASSQDWVGTGELFF
TRBJ2-3	TRBV19	TRBD2	many	TGTGCCAGTAGTATCGTCGGCGGGAGTCCCTCCACAGATACGCAGTATTTT	CASSIVGGSPSTDTQYF
TRBJ1-2	TRBV6-5	TRBD1	-	TGTGCCAGCAGTTACTCGACAGGGGGCAACTATGGCTACACCTTC	CASSYSTGGNYGYTF
TRBJ2-1	TRBV5-6	-	many	TGTGCCAGCAGCTCCTCGGACCGAAAGTTCTTC	CASSSSDRKFF
TRBJ1-3	TRBV9	-	-	TGTGCCAGCAGCGGGGACGGAGAGGGAGTTGGAAACACCATATATTTT	CASSGDGEGVGNTIYF
TRBJ1-1	TRBV27	-	many	TGTGCCAGCAGAAGTCTGAACACTGAAGCTTTCTTT	CASRSLNTEAFF
TRBJ2-7	TRBV27	TRBD2	-	TGTGCCAGCAGTCTAGGGACTAGCGGGATTTACGAGCAGTACTTC	CASSLGTSGIYEQYF
TRBJ2-7	TRBV27	TRBD2	-	TGTGCCAGCAGTTTATTGCTAGCGGCCTCCTACGAGCAGTACTTC	CASSLLLAASYEQYF
TRBJ2-4	TRBV4-3	-	medium-sized	TGCGCCAGCAGCCAAGAGTTCACGGAGCAATATATGCTAGCCAAAAACATTCAGTACTTC	CASSQEFTEQYMLAKNIQYF
TRBJ2-6	TRBV28	TRBD1	many	TGTGCCAGCAGCACAGACAGGGAGAGCGGGGCCAACGTCCTGACTTTC	CASSTDRESGANVLTF
TRBJ1-3	TRBV4-1	-	many	TGCGCCAGCAGCCCGCTAAACTCTGGAAACACCATATATTTT	CASSPLNSGNTIYF
TRBJ2-1	TRBV6-2/TRBV6-3	TRBD2	many	TGTGCCAGCAGTTACCCCGGGAGGCTCAATGAGCAGTTCTTC	CASSYPGRLNEQFF
TRBJ2-5	TRBV5-6	-	many	TGTGCCAGCAGCTTGGCTCAGGAAGGGACCCAGTACTTC	CASSLAQEGTQYF
TRBJ2-2	TRBV12-3/TRBV12-4	-	many	TGTGCCAGCAGTTCCGTAGCGGAAAGCCTCACCGGGGAGCTGTTTTTT	CASSSVAESLTGELFF
TRBJ2-6	TRBV5-5	-	many	TGTGCCAGCAGCTTCTCCGCTCCAGGCCCCCCCCTGGGGGCCAACGTCCTGACTTTC	CASSFSAPGPPLGANVLTF
TRBJ2-3	TRBV7-9	TRBD2	many	TGTGCCAGCAGCTCACCGGGACTAGCTCTAGATACGCAGTATTTT	CASSSPGLALDTQYF